Here is one T cell receptor (beta chain) with its context. The antigen is undetermined. This sample is drawn from a study of radiotherapy plus CTLA-4 blockade in lung cancer. Regarding the study as a whole: Together with interferon-beta, which increased in serum after radiation, early dynamic changes in blood T cell clones were reportedly the best predictors of response.

Clones were sequenced by immunoSEQ multiplex PCR, and TCRdb holds only the in-frame ones, with some missing. The data show some 2,700 clones, around 80% seen once. CDR1 and CDR2 (germline): SGHDT, YYEEEE. The CDR3 is made up of 15 amino acids. V was shortened by 5 bases and J by 3 bases, with 17 bases between the two germline ends. Material: tumor tissue, obtained from a patient treated with radiotherapy plus ipilimumab. This chain joins TRBV5-6 and TRBJ1-1, with D possibly matching TRBD1 (5 bases). The TCR was taken from a human donor with non-small cell lung cancer that progressed on radiotherapy plus ipilimumab. CDR3 coding DNA: TGTGCCAGCAGACCGCCTGGGGGGAGGGACACTGAAGCTTTCTTT. Protein product: CASRPPGGRDTEAFF.